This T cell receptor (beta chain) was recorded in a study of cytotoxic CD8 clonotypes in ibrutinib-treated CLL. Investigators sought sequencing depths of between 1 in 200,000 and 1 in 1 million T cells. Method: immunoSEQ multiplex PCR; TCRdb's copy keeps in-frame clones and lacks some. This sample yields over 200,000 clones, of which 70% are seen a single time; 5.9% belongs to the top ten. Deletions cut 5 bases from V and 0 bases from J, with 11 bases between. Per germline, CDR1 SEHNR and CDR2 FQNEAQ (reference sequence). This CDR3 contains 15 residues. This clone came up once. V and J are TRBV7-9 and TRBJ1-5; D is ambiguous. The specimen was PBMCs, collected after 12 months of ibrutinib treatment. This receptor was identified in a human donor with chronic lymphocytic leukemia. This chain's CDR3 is CASSQDGNSNQPQHF. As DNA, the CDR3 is TGTGCCAGCAGCCAGGACGGGAATAGCAATCAGCCCCAGCATTTT.